This T cell receptor beta chain was recovered during a study of shared clonotypes between healthy human individuals. Repertoires were generated with immunoSEQ multiplex PCR, while TCRdb's copy carries only in-frame clones and drops some. The data contain about a million clones, more than 60% of them singletons. Every contributor of samples was a Caucasian grown-up residing in Nashville, Tennessee. Whole-study findings and limits: The authors sampled blood alone, and tissue repertoires likely differ. A small donor pool kept down the genetic and exposure-history diversity that was represented. The expectation was that sequencing depth would affect clonotype sharing among donors.

As for this clone: Antigen unknown. Distinct nucleotide sequences in the sample also encode this CDR3.

Between the trimmed V and J ends, which lost 0 bases and 0 bases, there was a span of 9 bases. This CDR3 is built from 15 residues. CDR1 SGHTA and CDR2 FQGNSA come from the germline V gene. The sequenced sample was memory CD4+ T cells sorted from blood. Subset indicated: CD45RA-negative fraction. The clonotype was recovered from a man aged 18-30 years in good health. This chain uses TRBV7-2 with TRBJ2-7; a possible D gene is TRBD1 (6 bases). The CDR3 loop is CASSLARGVSYEQYF. In nucleotides, the CDR3 is TGTGCCAGCAGCTTAGCCAGGGGCGTCTCCTACGAGCAGTACTTC.